Below, one T cell receptor (beta chain) is given with its context. Its antigen remains unidentified. Base quality data are lacking; no much larger clone is found one base away. The data stem from a study of OX40 agonist ivuxolimab in advanced cancers. The study in broad terms: Ivuxolimab, which targeted the costimulatory receptor OX40 (CD134), was an agonistic, fully human IgG2 monoclonal antibody. Intravenous ivuxolimab was administered to patients every 2 weeks at six dose levels: 0.01, 0.1, 0.3, 1.5, 3 and 10 mg/kg. Among the roughly 50 dose-escalation patients, about 20 had hepatocellular carcinoma, about 15 melanoma, 9 renal cell carcinoma and 9 head and neck cancer. In the dose-escalation cohort, approximately 83% of patients were male, and the mean age was approximately 60 years with a range of roughly 20 to 85. Prior anti-PD-1, anti-PD-L1 or anti-CTLA-4 therapy was permitted, and 40% of dose-escalation patients had received checkpoint inhibitors. Partial responses occurred in three dose-escalation patients: two with cutaneous melanoma and one with hepatocellular carcinoma. The purpose of peripheral TCRbeta sequencing was to test whether ivuxolimab changed TCR sequence diversity and led to clonal T-cell expansion. The paper reports the monotherapy dose-escalation portion (N of about 50 patients) of the phase I ivuxolimab trial.

Overall results and qualifications from the work: Partial responders in the 0.1-3.0 mg/kg groups had among the lowest normalized peripheral clonal expansion, especially among CD8+ T cells. On average, CD8+ T cells showed more expanded clones than CD4+ T cells after ivuxolimab. At doses of 0.1 to 3.0 mg/kg, clonal expansion of both CD4+ and CD8+ T cells in blood was seen between baseline and week 6. Low levels of normalized T-cell clonal expansion were also seen in some patients who did not respond. The antigen specificity of the clonally expanded peripheral T cells was not determined.

CDR1 and CDR2 (SGHNT, YYREEE) derive from the germline V gene (reference sequence). V was cut back by 2 bases and J by 0 bases, leaving a gap of 11 bases between them. The CDR3 numbers 15 residues from cysteine through phenylalanine. Only the CDR3 part of the read is kept: 45 bases, read in frame from the first base. Genomic DNA was isolated from the sorted cells so that the TCRbeta CDR3 region could be sequenced. TCRbeta CDR3 regions were sequenced using the immunoSEQ Assay. The clones in this table, taken by TCRdb from immuneACCESS, are in-frame only. Not every clone is retained; where verified, under half of the shortfall comes from an unresolved V gene, and the cause of the rest is unknown. The sample profile shows 45,000 to 55,000 clones; roughly 89% of them were found once. The biggest ten clones account for 11% to 15% of the sample. The trial excluded patients who had a history of autoimmune disease or were on systemic immunosuppression. Peripheral blood for TCR sequencing was collected from all dose cohorts at baseline, on cycle 4 day 1, and on cycle 7 day 1. The samples were taken from a phase I, first-in-human, multicenter, open-label dose-escalation trial of ivuxolimab. Adults with locally advanced or metastatic head and neck squamous cell, hepatocellular, melanoma or renal cell carcinoma were enrolled in the trial. Before TCR sequencing, CD4+ T cells and CD8+ T cells were sorted from peripheral blood as separate populations.

The TCR comes from an adult with an advanced solid tumor such as melanoma, head and neck, liver or kidney cancer. Source: CD4+ or CD8+ T cells sorted from blood, taken in a trial of the OX40 agonist ivuxolimab. The sequence joins TRBV5-4 to TRBJ1-2; confidence is insufficient to name the D gene. The CDR3 region: CASSFEGRANYGYTF. The nucleotides read TGTGCCAGCAGCTTCGAAGGACGAGCTAACTATGGCTACACCTTC.